This TCR beta chain comes out of a study of T cell responses to AZD1222 COVID-19 vaccine. Points from the study as a whole: Baseline antibody screening turned up just a handful of seropositive AZD1222 recipients. Across spike, vaccine-associated CD4 TCRs were found, dominant at 160-218 and 743-854. Per reports, nearly half of all spike-specific TCRs target regions that are unmutated in variants. Donor demographics were predominantly white British with a female majority; clonal diversity may be underestimated.

Note on this clone: Its specificity is unknown.

This CDR3 is 14 amino acids long. The germline V gene has CDR1 MNHEY and CDR2 SVGEGT. V gave up 4 bases and J gave up 7 bases, with 16 bases separating them. The data were produced by immunoSEQ multiplex PCR, yet TCRdb's version contains in-frame clones alone and is incomplete. Altogether about 82,000 clones are present, around 90% being singletons, with the ten largest covering less than 4%. The V and J genes are TRBV6-2 or TRBV6-3 and TRBJ1-2, with D maybe TRBD1 (5 bases). The receptor comes from an adult who received the AZD1222 COVID-19 vaccine. Sequences were derived from peripheral blood, sampled 28 days after the second AZD1222 dose. CDR3 sequence reads: CASSSSGMWGGYTF. CDR3 in DNA: TGTGCCAGCAGTTCTTCAGGGATGTGGGGTGGCTACACCTTC.